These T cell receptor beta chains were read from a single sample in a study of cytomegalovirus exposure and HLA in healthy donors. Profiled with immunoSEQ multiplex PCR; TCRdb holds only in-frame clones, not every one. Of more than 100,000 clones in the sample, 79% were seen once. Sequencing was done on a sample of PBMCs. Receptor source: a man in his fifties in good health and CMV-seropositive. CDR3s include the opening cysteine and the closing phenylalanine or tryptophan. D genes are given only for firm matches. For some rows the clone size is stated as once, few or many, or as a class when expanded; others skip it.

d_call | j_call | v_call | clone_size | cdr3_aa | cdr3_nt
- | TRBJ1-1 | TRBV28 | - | CASSLGANTEAFF | TGTGCCAGCAGTTTAGGAGCGAACACTGAAGCTTTCTTT
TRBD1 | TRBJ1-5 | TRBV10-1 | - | CASRDRDRADQPQHF | TGCGCCAGCAGGGACCGGGACAGGGCCGATCAGCCCCAGCATTTT
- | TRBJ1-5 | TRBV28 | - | CASSLSGVHQPQHF | TGTGCCAGCAGTTTATCGGGAGTGCATCAGCCCCAGCATTTT
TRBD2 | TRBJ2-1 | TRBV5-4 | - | CASSGGTSGRNDYNEQFF | TGTGCCAGCAGCGGCGGGACTAGCGGGAGGAATGACTACAATGAGCAGTTCTTC
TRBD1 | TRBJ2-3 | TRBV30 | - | CAWNTLGTGVPDTQYF | TGTGCCTGGAACACCCTAGGGACAGGGGTCCCAGATACGCAGTATTTT
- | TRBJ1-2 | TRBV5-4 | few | CASSLGQVAYGYTF | TGTGCCAGCAGCTTGGGGCAGGTGGCCTATGGCTACACCTTC
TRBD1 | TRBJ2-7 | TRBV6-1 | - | CASSQPGTGSDEQYF | TGTGCCAGCAGTCAACCCGGGACAGGGTCGGACGAGCAGTACTTC
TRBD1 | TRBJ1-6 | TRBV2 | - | CASSAQTPGTGSSPLHF | TGTGCCAGCAGTGCCCAAACGCCCGGGACAGGGTCGTCACCCCTCCACTTT
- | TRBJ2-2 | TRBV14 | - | CASSQFLVDTGELFF | TGTGCCAGCAGCCAGTTCCTCGTAGACACCGGGGAGCTGTTTTTT
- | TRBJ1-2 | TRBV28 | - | CASRINEDYGYTF | TGTGCCAGCAGAATTAATGAGGACTATGGCTACACCTTC
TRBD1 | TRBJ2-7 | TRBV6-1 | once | CASLRAGGYEQYF | TGTGCCAGCCTGAGGGCAGGGGGATACGAGCAGTACTTC
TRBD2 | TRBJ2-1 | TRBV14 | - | CASSQALAGVNEQFF | TGTGCCAGCAGCCAAGCTCTAGCGGGAGTCAATGAGCAGTTCTTC
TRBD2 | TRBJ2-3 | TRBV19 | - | CASNSGGRSDTQYF | TGTGCCAGTAATAGCGGGGGACGTTCAGATACGCAGTATTTT
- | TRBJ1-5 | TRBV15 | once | CATSRGQSNQPQHF | TGTGCCACCAGCAGAGGACAAAGCAATCAGCCCCAGCATTTT
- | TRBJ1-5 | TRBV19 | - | CATIQVGGNQPQHF | TGTGCCACCATACAAGTCGGAGGAAATCAGCCCCAGCATTTT
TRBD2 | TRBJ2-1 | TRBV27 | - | CASSLYGGEWNEQFF | TGTGCCAGCAGTTTATACGGGGGGGAGTGGAATGAGCAGTTCTTC
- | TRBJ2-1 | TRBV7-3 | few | CASSTPMSGDEQFF | TGTGCCAGCTCCACTCCAATGTCCGGGGATGAGCAGTTCTTC
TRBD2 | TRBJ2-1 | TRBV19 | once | CASSIIPAGGDNEQFF | TGTGCCAGTAGTATAATCCCAGCGGGAGGAGACAATGAGCAGTTCTTC
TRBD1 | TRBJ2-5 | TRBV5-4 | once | CASSLEMRQGAGETQYF | TGTGCCAGCAGTTTAGAGATGAGACAGGGGGCGGGGGAGACCCAGTACTTC
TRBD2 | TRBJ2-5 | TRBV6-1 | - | CASSALTSYETQYF | TGTGCCAGCAGTGCACTGACTAGCTACGAGACCCAGTACTTC
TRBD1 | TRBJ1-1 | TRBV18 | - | CASSIGTGRTEAFF | TGTGCCAGCTCAATCGGGACAGGGAGGACTGAAGCTTTCTTT
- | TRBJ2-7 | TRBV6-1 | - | CASSDYKGTYEQYF | TGTGCCAGCAGTGATTATAAGGGGACCTACGAGCAGTACTTC